The 31 T cell receptor beta chains below were found in one sample sequenced in a study of blood T cells in healthy people across ages. Primed by a sample-barcoded 5' primer and a J-beta primer mix, a second PCR proceeded for about 6 to 12 cycles. TCRdb independently ran MiXCR on the 5' RACE reads; one entry per CDR3 protein. The sample includes around 750,000 distinct CDR3 sequences, around half of them seen just once. Sequencing was done on a sample of blood. These receptors all come from a man of 80 years or more in good health.

This clonotype has ten or more counts. The chain is built from TRBV11-2 and TRBJ2-5; D ambiguous. CDR1 is SGHAT, CDR2 FQNNGV, per germline. Trimming took 1 base from V and 3 from J, leaving 6 bases between them. This CDR3 is built from 13 residues. The CDR3 DNA sequence: TGTGCCAGCAGCTTAGGGCCGGAAGAGACCCAGTACTTC. This codes for CASSLGPEETQYF.

On this clonotype: The junction departs from the called germline gene at one end, perhaps through a read error. The V and J genes are TRBV6-1 and TRBJ1-5; TRBD1 is a possible D gene (6 bases). CDR3 length: 13 amino acids. Germline CDR1 reads MNHNS; CDR2 reads SASEGT. CDR3 sequence: CASTERGVQPQHF. In DNA form, the CDR3 reads TGTGCCAGCACTGAAAGGGGGGTCCAGCCCCAGCATTTT.

V is TRBV14 and J is TRBJ2-1, with 13 bases that match TRBD2. The CDR3 has 18 residues. CDR1 and CDR2 from the germline V gene are SGHDN and FVKESK. The trim removed 4 bases at V and 7 bases at J, leaving 13 bases unmatched. Here the CDR3 DNA reads TGTGCCAGCAGCCCGGGACTAGCGGGAAATTGGATCGCGAATGAGCAGTTCTTC. The encoded protein is CASSPGLAGNWIANEQFF.

As regards this clonotype: This may come from a read error, since a much larger clone is one base off. The chain is built from TRBV28 and TRBJ2-7, with 8 bases aligning to TRBD1. The germline CDR1 and CDR2 sequences are MDHEN and SYDVKM. The CDR3 covers 12 residues. V lost 6 bases and J lost 3; bases outside the gene matches: 1. The CDR3 sequence: CASRDRVYEQYF. CDR3 nucleotides: TGTGCCAGCAGGGACAGGGTCTACGAGCAGTACTTC.

The V gene is TRBV7-9, the J gene TRBJ2-1; TRBD2 agrees at 12 bases. V shed 0 bases and J 7 bases; nucleotides not matched to a gene: 7. CDR3 length: 17 residues. The V gene's germline CDR1 is SEHNR and CDR2 FQNEAQ (reference sequence). The CDR3 DNA is TGTGCCAGCAGCTTAGCGCGGAGACTAGCGGGAGCAAATGAGCAGTTCTTC. Protein product: CASSLARRLAGANEQFF.

The rearrangement links TRBV29-1 to TRBJ2-3; a weak D match, TRBD1 (6 bases). This CDR3 is 14 amino acids long. Trimming removed 2 bases at V and 14 bases at J, with 23 bases between. Germline CDR1 and CDR2: SQVTM and ANQGSEA. The CDR3 reads CSVERPGVNRYAYF. For the CDR3, the DNA is TGCAGCGTTGAAAGGCCAGGGGTTAACAGATACGCGTATTTT.

The chain recombines TRBV20-1 with TRBJ1-1; the D gene is possibly TRBD1 (5 bases). The CDR3 is made up of 13 amino acids. Per germline, CDR1 DFQATT and CDR2 SNEGSKA (reference sequence). V shed 3 bases and J shed 4 bases, with 12 bases lying between them. The CDR3 nucleotides read TGCAGTGCTAGGTCGCCAGGGCTCACTGAAGCTTTCTTT. It translates to CSARSPGLTEAFF.

In this sample, this clonotype turned up a few times. The chain couples TRBV7-3 to TRBJ2-7; 11 bases match TRBD2. Germline V gene sequence: CDR1 SGHTA, CDR2 FQGTGA. The V gene end was trimmed by 2 bases and the J gene end by 4 bases; junction bases not matched to a gene: 13. The CDR3 length is 18 residues. Here the CDR3 DNA reads TGTGCCAGCAGCTTATCCGGGACTAGCGGCCTAGAGGTATACGAGCAGTACTTC. Amino acids: CASSLSGTSGLEVYEQYF.

The gene calls are TRBV12-3 or TRBV12-4 and TRBJ1-1; tentatively, D is TRBD1 (5 bases). V lost 6 bases to trimming and J lost 6 bases, with 17 bases between them. There are 14 residues in the CDR3. CDR3 DNA sequence: TGTGCCAGCAGACAGGCGGGATTGATGGCTGAAGCTTTCTTT. Protein: CASRQAGLMAEAFF.

V gene TRBV10-3 combines with J gene TRBJ2-7; 8 bases are shared with TRBD1. The germline V gene has CDR1 ENHRY and CDR2 SYGVKD. V was pared by 2 bases and J by 4 bases, with 1 base of the junction left unmatched. This CDR3 is 13 amino acids long. The CDR3 loop is CAISEGDRYEQYF. In DNA form, the CDR3 reads TGTGCCATCAGTGAGGGGGACAGGTACGAGCAGTACTTC.

The chain recombines TRBV25-1 with TRBJ1-1; 7 bases agree with TRBD1. V lost 4 bases to trimming and J lost 7 bases; unmatched junction nucleotides: 9. Germline V lookup: CDR1 MGHDK, CDR2 SYGVNS. This CDR3 region has 14 residues. CDR3: CASSAQGIRSEAFF. In nucleotides, the CDR3 is TGTGCCAGCAGTGCACAGGGGATTCGGAGTGAAGCTTTCTTT.

This chain connects TRBV29-1 to TRBJ1-1; D remains ambiguous. Trimming pared 1 base from V and 0 bases from J, leaving 6 bases between. Germline V lookup: CDR1 SQVTM, CDR2 ANQGSEA. The CDR3 has 13 residues. Written as DNA, the CDR3 is TGCAGCGTTGAAGGGGTTCTGAACACTGAAGCTTTCTTT. Translating it yields CSVEGVLNTEAFF.

This clonotype has only a few counts. This chain uses TRBV5-6 with TRBJ2-1, with D possibly being TRBD1 or TRBD2 (5 bases each). Trimming pared 4 bases from V and 9 bases from J, leaving 23 bases between. In germline, CDR1 is SGHDT, CDR2 YYEEEE. This CDR3 comprises 16 residues. The CDR3 coding sequence is TGTGCCAGCAGCGGAGCTGGGGGACGGGAAGGGTCTGAGCAGTTCTTC. Translation: CASSGAGGREGSEQFF.

This chain connects TRBV27 to TRBJ2-3; 12 bases align to TRBD2. CDR1 is MNHEY and CDR2 is SMNVEV in the germline V gene (reference sequence). The V segment lost 6 bases and the J segment 14 bases; nucleotides outside the gene matches: 12. This CDR3 has 14 amino acids. CDR3 DNA sequence: TGTGCCAGCAGCACGGGACTAGCGGGTCCGGGGGCGTATTTT. Translated, it gives CASSTGLAGPGAYF.

The rearrangement links TRBV12-3 or TRBV12-4 to TRBJ2-5, with D perhaps TRBD1 or TRBD2 (6 bases each). The assigned J gene may be wrong: the sequence end matches TRBJ2-7 better. This CDR3 region has 18 residues. CDR3 in DNA: TGTGCCAGCAGCCTCCATTTGGGGGGACGGACAGCATCGGACGAGCAGTACTTC. This codes for CASSLHLGGRTASDEQYF.

The rearrangement links TRBV4-1 to TRBJ1-1; 7 nucleotides line up with TRBD1. The CDR3 has 18 residues. Germline V gene sequence: CDR1 MGHRA, CDR2 YSYEKL. V dropped 3 bases and J dropped 11; count of bases not matched to a gene: 24. The DNA of the CDR3 is TGCGCCAGCAGCCAGGGATATCAGGGGGGACAAAGGGGTCGTAAGGCTTTCTTT. As protein: CASSQGYQGGQRGRKAFF.

The count of this clonotype is one. The chain combines TRBV6-1 with TRBJ2-4; D not resolved. CDR3 length equals 13 residues. V lost 7 bases and J lost 7, with 14 bases in between. Germline values: CDR1 MNHNS, CDR2 SASEGT. DNA of the CDR3: TGTGCCAGCAAGGGCGGCGGATCTAACATTCAGTACTTC. Protein product: CASKGGGSNIQYF.

The CDR3 bases are TGCAGCGTTGAGACCGGTGGTTGGACCGGGGAGCTGTTTTTT. It codes for CSVETGGWTGELFF. This sequence joins TRBV29-1 and TRBJ2-2; unclear D gene. Trimming pared 3 bases from V and 5 bases from J, leaving 13 bases between. The germline gives CDR1 SQVTM, CDR2 ANQGSEA. This CDR3 spans 14 amino acids.

The chain employs TRBV7-9 and TRBJ2-6; no reliable D call. Trimming cost V 6 bases and J 0 bases, with 9 bases left between them. There are 15 residues in the CDR3. CDR1 is SEHNR and CDR2 is FQNEAQ in the germline V gene (reference sequence). CDR3 bases: TGTGCCAGCAGTCGAAAGATCTCTGGGGCCAACGTCCTGACTTTC. It specifies CASSRKISGANVLTF.

For this clonotype: One junction end disagrees with the germline gene, perhaps due to a read error. V is TRBV6-5 and J is TRBJ2-7; D may be TRBD1 or TRBD2 (5 bases each). The germline CDR1 and CDR2 sequences are MNHEY and SVGAGI. The CDR3 has 15 residues. The CDR3 DNA reads as TGTACCAGCAGTTACTCAAGGCAGGGACGACACGAGCAGTACTTC. This encodes CTSSYSRQGRHEQYF.

This chain joins TRBV20-1 and TRBJ2-5; TRBD2 might be the D (7 bases). This CDR3 comprises 13 residues. Trimming stripped 5 bases from V and 3 bases from J, with 13 bases between. Per germline, CDR1 DFQATT and CDR2 SNEGSKA (reference sequence). The CDR3 region has the DNA TGCAGTGCTGGGGGGAGGGGGGAAGAGACCCAGTACTTC. As protein: CSAGGRGEETQYF.

This sequence joins TRBV5-1 and TRBJ2-1; perhaps D is TRBD1 or TRBD2 (5 bases each). Deletions cut 0 bases from V and 6 bases from J, with 16 bases between. Per the germline V gene, CDR1 is SGHRS and CDR2 is YFSETQ. This CDR3 is built from 16 residues. This chain's CDR3 is CASSLGGTGTLNEQFF. Here the CDR3 DNA reads TGCGCCAGCAGCTTGGGAGGAACCGGGACCCTCAATGAGCAGTTCTTC.

This clonotype was detected ten times or more. V gene TRBV7-9 combines with J gene TRBJ1-5, with unresolved D. This CDR3 spans 13 amino acids. V lost 5 bases, J lost 1 base, and 6 bases lay in between. The germline gives CDR1 SEHNR, CDR2 FQNEAQ (reference sequence). CDR3 loop: CASSPDSNQPQHF. The DNA for the CDR3 is TGTGCCAGCAGCCCCGACAGCAATCAGCCCCAGCATTTT.

The chain has TRBV12-3 or TRBV12-4 and TRBJ2-1; D remains ambiguous. This CDR3 has 12 amino acids. Trimming shortened V by 7 bases and J by 9 bases, and 13 bases separated the two germline ends. CDR3 protein: CASTPDKGEQFF. The CDR3 DNA reads as TGTGCCAGCACCCCCGACAAGGGTGAGCAGTTCTTC.

The chain couples TRBV20-1 to TRBJ2-5, with TRBD1 matching 8 bases. The J call may be incorrect, as the DNA end agrees better with TRBJ2-7. CDR1 and CDR2 from the germline V gene are DFQATT and SNEGSKA (reference sequence). This CDR3 comprises 13 residues. The CDR3 DNA reads as TGCAGTGCCCCCCCGGACAGGGCGTACGAGCAGTACTTC. Translation: CSAPPDRAYEQYF.

The chain is built from TRBV11-2 and TRBJ1-2; D call uncertain. In germline, CDR1 is SGHAT, CDR2 FQNNGV. This CDR3 is 16 amino acids long. V was trimmed by 8 bases and J by 0 bases, leaving 19 bases between them. This chain's CDR3 is CASRSPGSQTNYGYTF. The DNA for the CDR3 is TGTGCCAGCCGAAGTCCGGGCAGCCAGACTAACTATGGCTACACCTTC. The whole variable domain, remainder taken from reference TRBV11-2 and TRBJ1-2, is EAGVAQSPRYKIIEKRQSVAFWCNPISGHATLYWYQQILGQGPKLLIQFQNNGVVDDSQLPKDRFSAERLKGVDSTLKIQPAKLEDSAVYLCASRSPGSQTNYGYTFGSGTRLTVV.

The chain couples TRBV28 to TRBJ1-2, with 7 bases fitting TRBD1. Germline loops: CDR1 MDHEN, CDR2 SYDVKM. J gave up 4 bases and V 7 bases, and 12 bases lay outside the gene matches. This CDR3 spans 15 amino acids. The CDR3 coding sequence is TGTGCCAGCACGCTAACAGGGGTGGGAGGCTATGGCTACACCTTC. It specifies CASTLTGVGGYGYTF.

In this sample, this clonotype turned up once. V usage is TRBV2 and J usage is TRBJ1-5; D uncertain. The CDR3 is 13 amino acids. Trimming took 6 bases from V and 1 from J, leaving 7 bases between them. The germline V gene encodes CDR1 SNHLY and CDR2 FYNNEI. In nucleotides, the CDR3 is TGTGCCAGCAGCGGCGAAAGCAATCAGCCCCAGCATTTT. This codes for CASSGESNQPQHF.

This clonotype was picked up a small number of times. The chain joins TRBV2 to TRBJ1-2; 9 bases align to TRBD1. Germline V gene lookup returns CDR1 SNHLY and CDR2 FYNNEI. There are 14 residues in the CDR3. The V segment lost 5 bases and the J segment 5 bases; nucleotides outside the gene matches: 6. The CDR3 sequence is CASSRTGEGYGYTF. CDR3 sequence (DNA): TGTGCCAGCAGTAGGACAGGGGAGGGGTATGGCTACACCTTC.

This clonotype has just a few counts. The V gene is TRBV4-1, the J gene TRBJ2-1; the match to TRBD2 covers 9 bases. J lost 4 bases, V lost 0 bases, and 4 bases had no gene match. The germline V gene encodes CDR1 MGHRA and CDR2 YSYEKL. The CDR3 is 16 amino acids. CDR3 sequence (DNA): TGCGCCAGCAGCCAAGAAGGCGCGGGAGGGTACAATGAGCAGTTCTTC. This encodes CASSQEGAGGYNEQFF.

This clonotype turned up a few times. The J gene is TRBJ2-3, the V gene TRBV5-1; TRBD2 aligns across 13 bases. The junction had 10 bases not matched to a gene; V was cut back by 5 bases and J by 7 bases. The CDR3 runs 16 residues. The germline CDR1 and CDR2 sequences are SGHRS and YFSETQ. This CDR3 is CASSTGLAGDRNTQYF. The CDR3 DNA sequence: TGCGCCAGCAGTACTGGACTAGCGGGAGATAGGAATACGCAGTATTTT.